This T cell receptor (beta chain) was obtained from a study of shared clonotypes between healthy human individuals. The protocol was immunoSEQ multiplex PCR, while the TCRdb copy is restricted to in-frame clones and leaves out a portion. This sample has some 1.5 million clones; over 95% occur once, and the top ten carry 0.95% to 1.5%. The sequenced material came from naive CD4+ T cells sorted from blood. Specified subset: CD45RA+ positively selected. This receptor was identified in a man in his thirties or forties in good health.

The CDR3 DNA is TGCGCCAGCAGCCTCCCGCAGGGAACAACCTACGAGCAGTACTTC. Translation: CASSLPQGTTYEQYF. The rearrangement links TRBV4-3 to TRBJ2-7; D possibly corresponds to TRBD1 (5 bases). This CDR3 is built from 15 residues. The V and J ends lost 4 bases and 2 bases respectively, with 15 bases between them. CDR1 is LGHNA and CDR2 is YSLEER in the germline V gene.